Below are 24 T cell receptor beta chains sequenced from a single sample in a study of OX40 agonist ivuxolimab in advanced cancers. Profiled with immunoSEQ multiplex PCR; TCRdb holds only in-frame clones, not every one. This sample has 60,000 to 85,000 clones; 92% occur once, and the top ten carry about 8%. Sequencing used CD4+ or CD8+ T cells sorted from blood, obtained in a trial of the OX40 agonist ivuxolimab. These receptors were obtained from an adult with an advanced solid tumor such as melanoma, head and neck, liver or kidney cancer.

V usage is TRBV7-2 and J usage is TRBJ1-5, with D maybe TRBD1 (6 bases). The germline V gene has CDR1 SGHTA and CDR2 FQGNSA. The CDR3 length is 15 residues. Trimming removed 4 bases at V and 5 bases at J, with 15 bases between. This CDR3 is CASSSPDRFDQPQHF. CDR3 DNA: TGTGCCAGCAGCTCACCCGACAGGTTTGATCAGCCCCAGCATTTT.

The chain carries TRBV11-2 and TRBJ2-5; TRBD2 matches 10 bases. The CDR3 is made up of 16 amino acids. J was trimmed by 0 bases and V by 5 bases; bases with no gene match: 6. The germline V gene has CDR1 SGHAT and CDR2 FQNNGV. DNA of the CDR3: TGTGCCAGCAGCGCCTCTAGCGGGGGCCACCAAGAGACCCAGTACTTC. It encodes CASSASSGGHQETQYF.

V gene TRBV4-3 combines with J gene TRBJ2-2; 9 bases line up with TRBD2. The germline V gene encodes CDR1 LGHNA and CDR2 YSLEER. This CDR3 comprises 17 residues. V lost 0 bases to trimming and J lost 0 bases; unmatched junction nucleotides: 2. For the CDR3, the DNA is TGCGCCAGCAGCCAAGATAGCGGGGGAGCGAACACCGGGGAGCTGTTTTTT. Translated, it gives CASSQDSGGANTGELFF.

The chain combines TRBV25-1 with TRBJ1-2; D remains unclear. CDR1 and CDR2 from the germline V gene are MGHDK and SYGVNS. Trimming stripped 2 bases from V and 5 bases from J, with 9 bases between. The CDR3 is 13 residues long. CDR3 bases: TGTGCCAGCAGTGAAGGTGGCCAATATGGCTACACCTTC. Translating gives CASSEGGQYGYTF.

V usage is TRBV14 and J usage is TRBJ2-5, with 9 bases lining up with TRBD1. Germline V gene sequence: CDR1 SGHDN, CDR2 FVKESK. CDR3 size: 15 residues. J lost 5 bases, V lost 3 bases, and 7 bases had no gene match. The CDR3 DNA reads TGTGCCAGCAGCCAGACCGGGACAGGGCCCGAGACCCAGTACTTC. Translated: CASSQTGTGPETQYF.

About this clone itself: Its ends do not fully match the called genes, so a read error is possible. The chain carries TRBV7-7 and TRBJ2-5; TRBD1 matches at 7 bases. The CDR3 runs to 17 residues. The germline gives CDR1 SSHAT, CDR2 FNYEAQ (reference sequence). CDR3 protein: CASSYRGAESTGETQYF. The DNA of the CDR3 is TGTGCTAGCAGTTACAGGGGAGCCGAGTCAACGGGAGAGACCCAGTACTTC.

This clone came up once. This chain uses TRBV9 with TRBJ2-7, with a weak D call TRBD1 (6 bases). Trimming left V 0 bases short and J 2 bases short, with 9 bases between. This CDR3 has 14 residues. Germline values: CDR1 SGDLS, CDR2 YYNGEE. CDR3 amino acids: CASSVEAGAYEQYF. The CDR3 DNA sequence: TGTGCCAGCAGCGTAGAGGCAGGGGCCTACGAGCAGTACTTC.

CDR3: CASSRGQHLNEQFF. In DNA form, the CDR3 reads TGTGCCAGCTCCCGCGGACAGCACCTCAATGAGCAGTTCTTC. The chain is built from TRBV18 and TRBJ2-1, with TRBD1 as a possible D gene (6 bases). The CDR3 spans 14 residues. CDR1 is KGHSH, CDR2 LQKENI, per germline. V lost 6 bases and J lost 6, with 15 bases in between.

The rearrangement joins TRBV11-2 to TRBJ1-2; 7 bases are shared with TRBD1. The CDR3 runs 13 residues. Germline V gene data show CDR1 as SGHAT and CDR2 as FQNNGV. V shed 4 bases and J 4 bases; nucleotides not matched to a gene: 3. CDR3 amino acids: CASSSGDSYGYTF. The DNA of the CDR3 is TGTGCCAGCAGCTCCGGGGACAGCTATGGCTACACCTTC.

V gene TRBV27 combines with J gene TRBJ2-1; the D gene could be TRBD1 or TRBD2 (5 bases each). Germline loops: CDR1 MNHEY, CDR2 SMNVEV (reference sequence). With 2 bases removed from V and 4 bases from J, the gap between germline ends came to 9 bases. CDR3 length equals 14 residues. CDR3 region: CASSLGWGYNEQFF. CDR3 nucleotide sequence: TGTGCCAGCAGTTTAGGGTGGGGGTACAATGAGCAGTTCTTC.

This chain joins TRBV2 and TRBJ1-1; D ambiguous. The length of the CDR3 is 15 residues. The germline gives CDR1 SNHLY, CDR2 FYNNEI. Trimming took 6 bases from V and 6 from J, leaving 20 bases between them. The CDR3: CASREDELAYPEAFF. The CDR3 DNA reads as TGTGCCAGCAGGGAGGACGAGCTTGCCTACCCTGAAGCTTTCTTT.

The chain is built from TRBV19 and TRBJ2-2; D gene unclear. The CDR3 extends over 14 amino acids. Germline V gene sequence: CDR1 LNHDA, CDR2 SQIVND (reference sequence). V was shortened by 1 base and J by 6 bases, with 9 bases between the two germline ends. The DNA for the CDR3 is TGTGCCAGTAGTATAGGACTCACCCCCGGGGAGCTGTTTTTT. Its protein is CASSIGLTPGELFF.

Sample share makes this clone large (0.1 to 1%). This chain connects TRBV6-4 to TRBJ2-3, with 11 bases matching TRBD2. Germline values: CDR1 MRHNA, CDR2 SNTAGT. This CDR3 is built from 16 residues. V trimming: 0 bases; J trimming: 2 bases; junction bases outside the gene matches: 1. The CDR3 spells CASSDSSGGATDTQYF. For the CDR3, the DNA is TGTGCCAGCAGTGACTCTAGCGGGGGGGCCACAGATACGCAGTATTTT.

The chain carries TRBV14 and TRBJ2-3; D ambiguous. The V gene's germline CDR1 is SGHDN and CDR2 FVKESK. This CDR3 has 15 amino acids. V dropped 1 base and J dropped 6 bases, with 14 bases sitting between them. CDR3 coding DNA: TGTGCCAGCAGCCAAGTGCCCACTTTCCTTGATACGCAGTATTTT. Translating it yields CASSQVPTFLDTQYF.

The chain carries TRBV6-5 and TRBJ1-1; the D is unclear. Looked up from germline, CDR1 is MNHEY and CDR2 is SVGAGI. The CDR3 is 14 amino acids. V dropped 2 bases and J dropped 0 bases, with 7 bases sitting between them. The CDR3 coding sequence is TGTGCCAGCAGTTACGCGGGGTTGAACACTGAAGCTTTCTTT. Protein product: CASSYAGLNTEAFF.

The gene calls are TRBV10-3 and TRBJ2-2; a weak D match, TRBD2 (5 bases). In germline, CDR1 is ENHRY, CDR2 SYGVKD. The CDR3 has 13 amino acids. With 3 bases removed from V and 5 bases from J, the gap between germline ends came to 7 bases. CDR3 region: CAISEPGTGELFF. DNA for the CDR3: TGTGCCATCAGTGAACCGGGAACCGGGGAGCTGTTTTTT.

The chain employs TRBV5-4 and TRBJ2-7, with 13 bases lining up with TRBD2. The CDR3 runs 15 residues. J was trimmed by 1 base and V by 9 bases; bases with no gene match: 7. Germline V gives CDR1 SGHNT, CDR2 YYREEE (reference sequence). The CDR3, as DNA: TGTGCCACCAAAAGGACTAGCGGGGGTTCCTACGAGCAGTACTTC. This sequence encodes CATKRTSGGSYEQYF.

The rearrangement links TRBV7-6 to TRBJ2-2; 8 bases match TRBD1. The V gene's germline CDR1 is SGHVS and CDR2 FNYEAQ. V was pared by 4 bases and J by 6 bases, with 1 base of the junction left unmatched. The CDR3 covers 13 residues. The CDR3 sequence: CASSSTGAGELFF. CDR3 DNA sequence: TGTGCCAGCAGCTCGACAGGGGCCGGGGAGCTGTTTTTT.

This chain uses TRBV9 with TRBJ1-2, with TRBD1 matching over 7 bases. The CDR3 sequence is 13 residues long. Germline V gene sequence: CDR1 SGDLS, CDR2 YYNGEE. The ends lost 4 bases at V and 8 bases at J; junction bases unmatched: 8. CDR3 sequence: CASSFDREGGYTF. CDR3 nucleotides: TGTGCCAGCAGCTTCGACAGGGAAGGGGGCTACACCTTC.

The CDR3 protein is CATRDRAYEQYF. CDR3 DNA: TGTGCCACCCGGGACAGGGCATACGAGCAGTACTTC. The gene calls are TRBV27 and TRBJ2-7, with TRBD1 identical over 9 bases. The CDR3 is 12 amino acids. V shed 10 bases, J shed 4 bases, and the junction held 5 bases outside the gene matches. CDR1 is MNHEY, CDR2 SMNVEV, per germline (reference sequence).

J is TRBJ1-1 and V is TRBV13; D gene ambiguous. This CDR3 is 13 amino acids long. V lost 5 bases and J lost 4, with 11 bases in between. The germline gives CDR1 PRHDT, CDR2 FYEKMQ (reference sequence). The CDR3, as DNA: TGTGCCAGCAGCGGATACCCTCTCACTGAAGCTTTCTTT. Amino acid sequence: CASSGYPLTEAFF.

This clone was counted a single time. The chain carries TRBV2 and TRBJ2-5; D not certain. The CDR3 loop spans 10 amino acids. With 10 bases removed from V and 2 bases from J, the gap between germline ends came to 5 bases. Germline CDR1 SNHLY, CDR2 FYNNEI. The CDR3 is CATLQETQYF. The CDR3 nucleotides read TGTGCCACCCTACAAGAGACCCAGTACTTC.

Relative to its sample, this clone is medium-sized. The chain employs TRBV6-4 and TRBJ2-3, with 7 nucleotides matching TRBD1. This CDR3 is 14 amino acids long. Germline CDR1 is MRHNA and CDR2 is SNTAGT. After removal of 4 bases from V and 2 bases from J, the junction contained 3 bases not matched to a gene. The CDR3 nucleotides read TGTGCCAGCAGTGTCACAGGGGACACAGATACGCAGTATTTT. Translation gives CASSVTGDTDTQYF.

DNA of the CDR3: TGTGCCAGCAGTGAGGACAGGGGGCATGGCTACACCTTC. This encodes CASSEDRGHGYTF. The rearrangement links TRBV7-6 to TRBJ1-2; TRBD1 matches 11 bases. The CDR3 length is 13 residues. J was trimmed by 6 bases and V by 6 bases; bases with no gene match: 3. Germline CDR1 and CDR2: SGHVS and FNYEAQ.